The 18 T cell receptor beta chains in this list originate from one sample, sequenced in a study of blood T cell repertoires in COVID-19. The protocol was immunoSEQ multiplex PCR, while the TCRdb copy is restricted to in-frame clones and leaves out a portion. The sample carries about 300,000 clones, around four fifths recorded once. Sequenced material: peripheral blood. Receptors were obtained from a woman in her forties or fifties with acute or convalescent COVID-19.

The CDR3 spells CASSPGQGVITGELFF. The CDR3 coding sequence is TGTGCCAGCAGCCCGGGACAGGGAGTAATCACCGGGGAGCTGTTTTTT. This chain uses TRBV7-9 with TRBJ2-2; 9 nucleotides line up with TRBD1. Trimming cost V 5 bases and J 4 bases; bases outside gene matches: 8. Germline V gene sequence: CDR1 SEHNR, CDR2 FQNEAQ (reference sequence). This CDR3 spans 16 amino acids.

The rearrangement uses TRBV9 and TRBJ1-2, with 8 bases matching TRBD1. V lost 4 bases, J lost 1 base, and 6 bases stayed unmatched. The germline gives CDR1 SGDLS, CDR2 YYNGEE. CDR3 length: 15 amino acids. CDR3 coding DNA: TGTGCCAGCAGCTTGACAGGGGATTTTAACTATGGCTACACCTTC. Translating gives CASSLTGDFNYGYTF.

The CDR3 coding sequence is TGTGCCAGCAGTTTCGACAGCTACGAGCAGTACGTC. Protein sequence: CASSFDSYEQYV. The J gene is TRBJ2-7, the V gene TRBV6-5, with D possibly being TRBD1 (5 bases). V lost 4 bases to trimming and J lost 3 bases, with 7 bases between them. The CDR3 is 12 amino acids. Germline V lookup: CDR1 MNHEY, CDR2 SVGAGI.

The chain is built from TRBV21-1 and TRBJ2-6; the table's TRBD1 call for D was not verified on the DNA. TRBV21-1 is a pseudogene. There are 14 residues in the CDR3. Here the CDR3 reads CARPGTSGANVLTF. In DNA form, the CDR3 reads TGTGCCAGACCTGGGACATCTGGGGCCAACGTCCTGACTTTC.

The chain links TRBV7-2 to TRBJ2-5; D possibly corresponds to TRBD1 (7 bases). The CDR3 contains 18 residues. Germline V gives CDR1 SGHTA, CDR2 FQGNSA. V gave up 5 bases and J gave up 1 base, with 23 bases separating them. The CDR3 region has the DNA TGTGCCAGCAGCCCGAGACAGGGTTCGGGAGCCCTCCAAGAGACCCAGTACTTC. Translation: CASSPRQGSGALQETQYF. Filled out from reference TRBV7-2 and TRBJ2-5, the complete variable domain reads GAGVSQSPSNKVTEKGKDVELRCDPISGHTALYWYRQSLGQGLEFLIYFQGNSAPDKSGLPSDRFSAERTGGSVSTLTIQRTQQEDSAVYLCASSPRQGSGALQETQYFGPGTRLLVL.

The chain uses TRBV27 and TRBJ2-7, with 14 bases aligning to TRBD2. The CDR3 totals 17 residues. Unmatched junction bases numbered 11, after V lost 6 bases and J lost 4 bases. Germline-derived CDR1 and CDR2 are MNHEY and SMNVEV (reference sequence). The CDR3 region is CASSRGLAGVSSYEQYF. CDR3 DNA: TGTGCCAGCAGCCGGGGACTAGCGGGAGTAAGCTCATACGAGCAGTACTTC.

The genes are TRBV7-2 and TRBJ1-4; 7 bases fit TRBD1. Per germline, CDR1 SGHTA and CDR2 FQGNSA. The J segment lost 13 bases and the V segment lost 0 bases, leaving 8 bases of the junction unmatched. The CDR3 loop spans 14 amino acids. In DNA, the CDR3 is TGTGCCAGCAGCTTAGCGTCAGGGGGGAGGAGACTGTTTTTT. The encoded protein is CASSLASGGRRLFF.

The chain carries TRBV6-1 and TRBJ2-3, with 9 bases matching TRBD2. CDR1 is MNHNS and CDR2 is SASEGT in the germline V gene. The CDR3 loop spans 15 amino acids. V trimming: 7 bases; J trimming: 3 bases; junction bases outside the gene matches: 8. The CDR3 DNA reads as TGTGCCAGCATTAACTGGCGGGGGGGAACAGATACGCAGTATTTT. Translating it yields CASINWRGGTDTQYF.

This clone occurred a few times. The chain has TRBV30 and TRBJ2-7; 7 nucleotides align to TRBD2. V lost 1 base, J lost 8 bases, and 14 bases stayed unmatched. The length of the CDR3 is 15 residues. Germline-derived CDR1 and CDR2 are GTSNPN and SVGIG (reference sequence). The CDR3 here is CAWSAAGTTSYKQYF. CDR3 bases: TGTGCCTGGAGTGCAGCCGGGACTACCTCTTACAAGCAGTACTTC.

This clone was counted between two and nine times. V and J are TRBV5-8 and TRBJ2-2; perhaps TRBD1 as D (6 bases). CDR1 and CDR2 from the germline V gene are SGHTS and YDEGEE. CDR3 length: 16 amino acids. The V and J ends lost 3 bases and 5 bases respectively, with 17 bases between them. DNA for the CDR3: TGTGCCAGCAGCTCCCAAGGCAGGGGAAGAACCGGGGAGCTGTTTTTT. Translating it yields CASSSQGRGRTGELFF.

The chain uses TRBV19 and TRBJ1-3, with D maybe TRBD1 (5 bases). Trimming removed 7 bases from V and 3 bases from J, with 13 bases in between. The CDR3 has 14 amino acids. CDR1 is LNHDA and CDR2 is SQIVND in the germline V gene (reference sequence). DNA for the CDR3: TGTGCCAGTACTCTCACCAGGGATGGAAACACCATATATTTT. This sequence encodes CASTLTRDGNTIYF.

V is TRBV7-3 and J is TRBJ2-3, with TRBD1 matching over 8 bases. The germline gives CDR1 SGHTA, CDR2 FQGTGA. V was clipped by 2 bases and J by 5 bases; unmatched bases: 3. The CDR3 has 14 residues. CDR3 protein: CASSLGTGQDTQYF. The CDR3 DNA is TGTGCCAGCAGCTTAGGGACAGGCCAAGATACGCAGTATTTT.

This clone was seen more than once but under ten times. The chain carries TRBV6-6 and TRBJ2-1, with D perhaps TRBD1 (5 bases). Germline V gene data show CDR1 as MNHNY and CDR2 as SVGAGI (reference sequence). Trimming removed 7 bases at V and 3 bases at J, with 19 bases between. The CDR3 loop spans 16 amino acids. This chain's CDR3 is CASNFFLRTNYNEQFF. The CDR3 DNA reads as TGTGCCAGCAATTTTTTTCTTCGGACAAACTACAATGAGCAGTTCTTC.

In its sample, this clone was seen once. This chain joins TRBV29-1 and TRBJ1-4, with no clear D. In germline, CDR1 is SQVTM, CDR2 ANQGSEA. Between the trimmed V and J ends, which lost 4 bases and 3 bases, there was a span of 9 bases. The CDR3 is 13 amino acids. The DNA of the CDR3 is TGCAGCGTTGGGCAGCGGCCTAATGAAAAACTGTTTTTT. Translated: CSVGQRPNEKLFF.

The CDR3 nucleotides read TGTGCCAGCAGCCCTCGGGGTAACGAAAAACTGTTTTTT. Translating it yields CASSPRGNEKLFF. This chain uses TRBV7-2 with TRBJ1-4; no clear D. There are 13 residues in the CDR3. V lost 5 bases, J lost 8 bases, and 12 bases lay in between. Germline CDR1 reads SGHTA; CDR2 reads FQGNSA.

This chain uses TRBV18 with TRBJ1-4; D is uncertain. Between the trimmed V and J ends, which lost 6 bases and 0 bases, there was a span of 23 bases. The CDR3 consists of 19 residues. Germline V gene sequence: CDR1 KGHSH, CDR2 LQKENI. The CDR3 DNA reads as TGTGCCAGCTCCCACCGAGGGAATACCGGCTTTGCAACTAATGAAAAACTGTTTTTT. This codes for CASSHRGNTGFATNEKLFF. The entire variable domain, with the rest obtained from reference TRBV18 and TRBJ1-4, is as follows: NAGVMQNPRHLVRRRGQEARLRCSPMKGHSHVYWYRQLPEEGLKFMVYLQKENIIDESGMPKERFSAEFPKEGPSILRIQQVVRGDSAAYFCASSHRGNTGFATNEKLFFGSGTQLSVL.

The chain recombines TRBV2 with TRBJ1-2; no clear D gene. CDR3 length: 12 residues. Germline values: CDR1 SNHLY, CDR2 FYNNEI. Trimming stripped 7 bases from V and 6 bases from J, with 12 bases between. CDR3 nucleotides: TGTGCCAGCAATTCGGAGGCGGATGGCTACACCTTC. Amino acids: CASNSEADGYTF.

V is TRBV19 and J is TRBJ1-1; 10 bases agree with TRBD1. V shed 10 bases and J 5 bases; nucleotides not matched to a gene: 13. This CDR3 has 15 residues. The germline CDR1 and CDR2 sequences are LNHDA and SQIVND (reference sequence). CDR3 DNA: TGTGCCACCCTACCGGGACAGGGGTGGGTTACTGAAGCTTTCTTT. Amino acids: CATLPGQGWVTEAFF.